This TCR beta chain was sequenced in a study of Ad26.COV2.S vaccination and SARS-CoV-2 variants. Study details: Donor joined the COV1001 Ad26.COV2.S trial arm.

Described treatment: some 20 received Ad26.COV2.S at low or high dose, single or two shots; a few received placebo; per-sample allocation not given. Sampling was performed 63 days after the first vaccine or placebo injection. Trimming removed 4 bases from V and 5 bases from J; junction bases left unmatched: 5. Per germline, CDR1 SGHRS and CDR2 YFSETQ. The length of the CDR3 is 15 residues. Clones were read by immunoSEQ multiplex PCR, and TCRdb kept only the in-frame ones, dropping some. The sample contains about 680,000 clones, roughly nine tenths of which appear only once. Sequenced material: peripheral blood, taken in a trial of Ad26.COV2.S vaccine versus placebo. This TCR derives from a person between 18 and 65 years old who received the Ad26.COV2.S COVID-19 vaccine or a placebo. The chain carries TRBV5-1 and TRBJ2-2, with 10 bases matching TRBD2. CDR3 sequence reads: CASSITSGTTGELFF. CDR3 sequence (DNA): TGCGCCAGCAGCATTACTAGCGGGACAACCGGGGAGCTGTTTTTT.